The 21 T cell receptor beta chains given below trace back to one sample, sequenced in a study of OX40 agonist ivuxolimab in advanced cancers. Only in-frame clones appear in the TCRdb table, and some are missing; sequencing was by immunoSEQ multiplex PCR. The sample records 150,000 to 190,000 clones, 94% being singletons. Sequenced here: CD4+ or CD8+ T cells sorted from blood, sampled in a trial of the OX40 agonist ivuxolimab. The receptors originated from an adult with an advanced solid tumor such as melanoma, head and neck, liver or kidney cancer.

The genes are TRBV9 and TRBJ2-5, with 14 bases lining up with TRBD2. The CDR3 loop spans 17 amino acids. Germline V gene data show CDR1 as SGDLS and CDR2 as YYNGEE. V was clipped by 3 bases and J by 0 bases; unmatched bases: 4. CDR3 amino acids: CASSARTSGRYQETQYF. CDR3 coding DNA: TGTGCCAGCAGCGCCCGGACTAGCGGGAGGTACCAAGAGACCCAGTACTTC.

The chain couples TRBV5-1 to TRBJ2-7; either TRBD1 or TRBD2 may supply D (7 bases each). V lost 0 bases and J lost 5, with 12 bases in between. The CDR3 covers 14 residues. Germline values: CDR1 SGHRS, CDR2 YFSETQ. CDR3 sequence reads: CASSLAQGGNEQYF. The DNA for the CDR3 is TGCGCCAGCAGCTTGGCCCAGGGGGGGAACGAGCAGTACTTC.

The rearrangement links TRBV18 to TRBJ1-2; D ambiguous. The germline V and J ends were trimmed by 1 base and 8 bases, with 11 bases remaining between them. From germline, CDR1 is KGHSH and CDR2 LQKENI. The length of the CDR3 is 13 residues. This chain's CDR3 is CASSPHQRGGYTF. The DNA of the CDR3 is TGTGCCAGCTCACCACACCAACGGGGAGGCTACACCTTC.

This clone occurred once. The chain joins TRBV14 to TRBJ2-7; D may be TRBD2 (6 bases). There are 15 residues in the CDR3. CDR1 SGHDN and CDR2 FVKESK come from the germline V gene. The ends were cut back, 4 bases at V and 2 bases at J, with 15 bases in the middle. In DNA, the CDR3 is TGTGCCAGCAGCCGGTCCGGGACGGGGGCCTACGAGCAGTACTTC. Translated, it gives CASSRSGTGAYEQYF.

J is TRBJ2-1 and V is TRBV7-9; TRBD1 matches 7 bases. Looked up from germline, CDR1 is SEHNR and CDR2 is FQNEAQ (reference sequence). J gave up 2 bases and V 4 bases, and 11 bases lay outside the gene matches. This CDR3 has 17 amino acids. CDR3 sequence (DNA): TGTGCCAGCAGCTCTCCGCGGCACGACAGGGCCTACAATGAGCAGTTCTTC. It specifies CASSSPRHDRAYNEQFF.

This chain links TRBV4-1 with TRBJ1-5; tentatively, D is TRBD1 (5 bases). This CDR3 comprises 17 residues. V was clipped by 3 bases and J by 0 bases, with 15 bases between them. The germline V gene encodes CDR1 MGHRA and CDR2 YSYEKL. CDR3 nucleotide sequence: TGCGCCAGCAGCCACCCGGGTAGGGACGTTAGCAATCAGCCCCAGCATTTT. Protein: CASSHPGRDVSNQPQHF.

CDR3 nucleotides: TGTGCCAGCAGCTTAAGTGTTCTGGGTTATCGGACTGAAGCTTTCTTT. Protein: CASSLSVLGYRTEAFF. The V call is TRBV7-8, the J call TRBJ1-1; D remains ambiguous. V was shortened by 2 bases and J by 5 bases, with 18 bases between the two germline ends. This CDR3 comprises 16 residues. Germline loops: CDR1 SGHVS, CDR2 FQNEAQ.

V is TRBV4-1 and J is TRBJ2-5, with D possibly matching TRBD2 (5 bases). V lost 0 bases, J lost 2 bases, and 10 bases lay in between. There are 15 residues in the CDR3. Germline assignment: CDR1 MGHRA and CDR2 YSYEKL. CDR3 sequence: CASSQEQRQQETQYF. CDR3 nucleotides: TGCGCCAGCAGCCAAGAACAGCGGCAGCAAGAGACCCAGTACTTC.

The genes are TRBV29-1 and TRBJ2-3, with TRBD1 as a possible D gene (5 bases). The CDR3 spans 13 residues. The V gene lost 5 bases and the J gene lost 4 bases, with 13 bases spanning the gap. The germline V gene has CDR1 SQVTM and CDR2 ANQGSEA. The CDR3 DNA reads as TGCAGCGTTCACCGTCAGGGTCCAGATACGCAGTATTTT. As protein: CSVHRQGPDTQYF.

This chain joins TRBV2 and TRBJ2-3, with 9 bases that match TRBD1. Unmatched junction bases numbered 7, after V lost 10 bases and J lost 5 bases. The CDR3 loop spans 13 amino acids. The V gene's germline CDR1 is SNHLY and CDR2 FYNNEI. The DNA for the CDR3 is TGTGCCACCTCGGGACAGGGAATAGATACGCAGTATTTT. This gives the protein CATSGQGIDTQYF.

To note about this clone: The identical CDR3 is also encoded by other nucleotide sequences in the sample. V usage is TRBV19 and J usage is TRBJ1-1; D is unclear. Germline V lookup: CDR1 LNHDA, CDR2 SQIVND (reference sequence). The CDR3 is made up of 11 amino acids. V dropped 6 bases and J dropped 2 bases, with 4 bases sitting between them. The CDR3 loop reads CASRRNTEAFF. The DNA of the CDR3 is TGTGCCAGTAGAAGAAACACTGAAGCTTTCTTT.

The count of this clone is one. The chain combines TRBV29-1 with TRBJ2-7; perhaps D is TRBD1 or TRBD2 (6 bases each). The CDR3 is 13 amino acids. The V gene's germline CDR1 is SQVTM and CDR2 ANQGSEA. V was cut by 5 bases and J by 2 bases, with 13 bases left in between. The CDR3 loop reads CSVIGGYPYEQYF. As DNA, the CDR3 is TGCAGCGTTATAGGGGGGTACCCCTACGAGCAGTACTTC.

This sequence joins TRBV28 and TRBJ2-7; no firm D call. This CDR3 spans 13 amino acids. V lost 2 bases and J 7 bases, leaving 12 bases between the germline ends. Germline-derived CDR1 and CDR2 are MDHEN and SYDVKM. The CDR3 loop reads CASSLRRSGEQYF. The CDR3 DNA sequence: TGTGCCAGCAGTTTAAGAAGGTCCGGGGAGCAGTACTTC.

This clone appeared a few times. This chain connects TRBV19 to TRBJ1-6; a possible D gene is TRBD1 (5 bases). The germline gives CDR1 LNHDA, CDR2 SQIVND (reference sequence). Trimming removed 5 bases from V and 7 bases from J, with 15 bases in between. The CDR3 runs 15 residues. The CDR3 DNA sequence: TGTGCCAGTAGTTTCCAAGGGGTTATGAATTCACCCCTCCACTTT. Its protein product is CASSFQGVMNSPLHF.

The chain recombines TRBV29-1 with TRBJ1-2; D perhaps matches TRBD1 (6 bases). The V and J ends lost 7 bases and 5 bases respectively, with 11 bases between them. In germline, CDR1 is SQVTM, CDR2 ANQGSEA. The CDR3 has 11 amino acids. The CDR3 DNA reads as TGCAGCGGAGAGCAGGGGTATGGCTACACCTTC. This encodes CSGEQGYGYTF.

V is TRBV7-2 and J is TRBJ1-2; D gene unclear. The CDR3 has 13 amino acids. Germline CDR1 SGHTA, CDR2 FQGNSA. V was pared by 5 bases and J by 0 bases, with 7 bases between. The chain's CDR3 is CASSSPANYGYTF. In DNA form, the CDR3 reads TGTGCCAGCAGCAGCCCCGCTAACTATGGCTACACCTTC. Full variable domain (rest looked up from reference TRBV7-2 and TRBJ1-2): GAGVSQSPSNKVTEKGKDVELRCDPISGHTALYWYRQSLGQGLEFLIYFQGNSAPDKSGLPSDRFSAERTGGSVSTLTIQRTQQEDSAVYLCASSSPANYGYTFGSGTRLTVV.

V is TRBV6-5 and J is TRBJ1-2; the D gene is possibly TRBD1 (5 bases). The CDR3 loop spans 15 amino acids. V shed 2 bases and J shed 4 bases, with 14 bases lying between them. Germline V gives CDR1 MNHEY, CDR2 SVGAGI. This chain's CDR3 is CASSYGRGLGYGYTF. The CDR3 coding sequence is TGTGCCAGCAGTTACGGCCGGGGACTCGGCTATGGCTACACCTTC.

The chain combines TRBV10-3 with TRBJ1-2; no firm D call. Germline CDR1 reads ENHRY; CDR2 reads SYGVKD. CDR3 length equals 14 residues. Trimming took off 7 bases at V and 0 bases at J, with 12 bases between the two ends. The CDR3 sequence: CAINSDTANYGYTF. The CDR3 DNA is TGTGCCATCAATTCTGACACCGCTAACTATGGCTACACCTTC.

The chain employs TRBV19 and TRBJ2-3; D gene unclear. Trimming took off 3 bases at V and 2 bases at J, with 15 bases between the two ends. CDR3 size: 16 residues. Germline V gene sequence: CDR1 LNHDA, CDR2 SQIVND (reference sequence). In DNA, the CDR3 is TGTGCCAGTAGTATTAACCCTCCGGCTATCACAGATACGCAGTATTTT. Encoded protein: CASSINPPAITDTQYF.

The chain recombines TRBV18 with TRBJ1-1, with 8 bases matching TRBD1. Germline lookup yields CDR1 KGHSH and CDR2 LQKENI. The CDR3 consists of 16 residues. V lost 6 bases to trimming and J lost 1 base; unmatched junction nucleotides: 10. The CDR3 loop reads CASSASGGAGNTEAFF. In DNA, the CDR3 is TGTGCCAGCTCGGCTTCAGGGGGCGCCGGGAACACTGAAGCTTTCTTT.

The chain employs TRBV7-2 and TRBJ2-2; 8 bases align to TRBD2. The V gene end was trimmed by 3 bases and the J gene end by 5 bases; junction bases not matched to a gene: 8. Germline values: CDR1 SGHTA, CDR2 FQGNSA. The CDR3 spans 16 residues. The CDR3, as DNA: TGTGCCAGCAGCTTGGGCGGGAGGTCCCCAACCGGGGAGCTGTTTTTT. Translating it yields CASSLGGRSPTGELFF.